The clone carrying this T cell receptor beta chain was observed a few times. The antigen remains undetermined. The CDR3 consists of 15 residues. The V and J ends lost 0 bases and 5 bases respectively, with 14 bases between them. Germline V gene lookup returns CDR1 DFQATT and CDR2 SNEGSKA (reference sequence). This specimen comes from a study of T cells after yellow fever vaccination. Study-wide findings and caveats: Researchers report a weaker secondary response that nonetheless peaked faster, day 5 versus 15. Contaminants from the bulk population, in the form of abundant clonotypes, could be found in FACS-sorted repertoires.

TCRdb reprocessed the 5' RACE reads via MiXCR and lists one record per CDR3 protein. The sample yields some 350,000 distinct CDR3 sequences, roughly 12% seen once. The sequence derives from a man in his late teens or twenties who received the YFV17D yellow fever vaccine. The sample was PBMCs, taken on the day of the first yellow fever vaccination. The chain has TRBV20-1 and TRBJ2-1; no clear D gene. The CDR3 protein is CSARDPVRRNNEQFF. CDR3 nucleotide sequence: TGCAGTGCTAGAGATCCTGTCAGGCGCAACAATGAGCAGTTCTTC.